The rows below give T cell receptor beta chains drawn from one sample of a study of blood T cells in healthy people across ages. TCRdb re-analysed the 5' RACE reads in MiXCR, keeping a single row per CDR3 protein. The sample consists of about 800,000 distinct CDR3 sequences, approximately 25% of them appearing once. The same sample was also used in a study of T cells of mothers and their children.

The specimen was blood. The receptors shown here come from a boy younger than 18 in good health. The CDR3 runs from the conserved cysteine through the conserved F or W. Each record gives: J gene, clone size, V gene, CDR3 length, CDR3 protein. Only some rows state a clone size, as once, few, many or a class for expanded clones.

TRBJ2-1,-,TRBV4-3,13,CASSQDTGVRQFF
TRBJ2-3,-,TRBV6-5,19,CASSYSIGGLAGGTDTQYF
-,-,TRBV7-9,15,CASSAIAGGPETQYF
TRBJ1-2,-,TRBV4-1,14,CASSQDTINYGYTF
TRBJ2-3,-,TRBV5-1,16,CASSLEGTSVSNTQYF
TRBJ2-7,-,TRBV5-1,12,CASSSDSREQYF
TRBJ2-5,few,TRBV7-2,14,CASSLGSGVETQYF
TRBJ2-2,-,TRBV4-3,17,CASSQVRGGRGTGELFF
-,-,TRBV6-5,15,CASSYWRAGTYEQYF
TRBJ1-6,many,TRBV11-2,14,CASSLGDRNSPLHF
TRBJ2-5,-,TRBV28,12,CATEDRVGTQYF
TRBJ2-2,-,TRBV11-1,14,CASSSWAGTGELFF
TRBJ2-2,few,TRBV2,15,CASRFSGGAAGELFF
TRBJ1-4,-,TRBV5-5,16,CASSLTPPAFNEKLFF
TRBJ2-5,-,TRBV4-3,16,CASSLEGGGGQETQYF
TRBJ2-5,-,TRBV12-3/TRBV12-4,17,CASSTGGSGIFQETQYF
TRBJ1-1,few,TRBV29-1,14,CSVAPSQGATEAFF
TRBJ1-4,-,TRBV4-1,16,CASSRFTTGKGEKLFF
TRBJ2-5,few,TRBV7-6,13,CASSLAGKVTQYF
TRBJ2-7,few,TRBV7-9,13,CASTPLGGNEQYF
TRBJ2-1,few,TRBV7-6,15,CASSLLLNEPHQQFF
TRBJ2-7,-,TRBV20-1,13,CSARTSATYEQYF
TRBJ2-5,few,TRBV20-1,16,CSARDLEGPAQETQYF
TRBJ1-1,-,TRBV27,14,CASSLNSGGTEAFF
TRBJ2-7,few,TRBV7-9,13,CASSPSINNEQYF
TRBJ2-1,-,TRBV15,15,CATSRDPTSGNEQFF
-,-,TRBV3-1,14,CASSPGAGLNEQFF
TRBJ1-5,-,TRBV12-5,16,CASGYWTDYSNQPQHF
TRBJ1-2,few,TRBV20-1,14,CSARDRTAPGGYTF
TRBJ1-6,few,TRBV3-1,15,CASSQDPGARSPLHF
TRBJ2-4,many,TRBV28,15,CASRRAHRAKNIQYF
TRBJ2-5,-,TRBV29-1,15,CSVEDHTALQETQYF
TRBJ2-1,-,TRBV9,15,CASSAPGGSYNEQFF
TRBJ2-4,-,TRBV7-6,15,CASSFRRLAKNIQYF
TRBJ1-1,-,TRBV12-3/TRBV12-4,15,CASSFLSRGNTEAFF
TRBJ1-2,few,TRBV12-3/TRBV12-4,20,CASSFPHGQTQELFNYGYTF
TRBJ2-7,once,TRBV29-1,13,CSVESSFSYEQYF
TRBJ1-2,few,TRBV7-9,15,CASTPRGSSNYGYTF
TRBJ2-7,many,TRBV28,16,CASSFPSGTGSHEQYF
TRBJ2-1,few,TRBV28,16,CASLTSAGGKPNEQFF
TRBJ1-5,-,TRBV19,13,CATAGLSNQPQHF
TRBJ1-3,few,TRBV20-1,15,CSARDPGKSGNTIYF
TRBJ2-5,few,TRBV25-1,12,CASGGTQETQYF
TRBJ1-2,-,TRBV18,13,CASSPPLNYGYTF